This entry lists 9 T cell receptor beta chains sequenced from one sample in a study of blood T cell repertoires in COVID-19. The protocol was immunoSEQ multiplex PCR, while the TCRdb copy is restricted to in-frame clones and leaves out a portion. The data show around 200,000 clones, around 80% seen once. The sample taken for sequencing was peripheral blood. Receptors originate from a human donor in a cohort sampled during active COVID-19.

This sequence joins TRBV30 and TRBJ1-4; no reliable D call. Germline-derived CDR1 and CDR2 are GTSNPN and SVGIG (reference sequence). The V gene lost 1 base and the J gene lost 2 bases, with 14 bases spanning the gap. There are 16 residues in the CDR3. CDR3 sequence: CAWSGGSFATNEKLFF. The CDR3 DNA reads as TGTGCCTGGAGTGGAGGGTCTTTTGCCACTAATGAAAAACTGTTTTTT.

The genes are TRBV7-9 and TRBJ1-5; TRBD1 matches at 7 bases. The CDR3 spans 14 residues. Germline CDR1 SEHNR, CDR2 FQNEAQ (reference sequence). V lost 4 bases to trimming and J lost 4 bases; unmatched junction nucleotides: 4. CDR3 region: CASSSDRRNQPQHF. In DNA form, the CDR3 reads TGTGCCAGCAGCTCGGACAGGAGAAATCAGCCCCAGCATTTT. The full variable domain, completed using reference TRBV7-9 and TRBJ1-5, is DTGVSQNPRHKITKRGQNVTFRCDPISEHNRLYWYRQTLGQGPEFLTYFQNEAQLEKSRLLSDRFSAERPKGSFSTLEIQRTEQGDSAMYLCASSSDRRNQPQHFGDGTRLSIL.

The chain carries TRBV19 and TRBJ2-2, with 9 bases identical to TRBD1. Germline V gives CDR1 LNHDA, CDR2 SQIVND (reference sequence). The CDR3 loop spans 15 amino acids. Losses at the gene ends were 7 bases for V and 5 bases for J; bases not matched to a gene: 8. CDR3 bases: TGTGCCAGTAAGGGGGAACAGGGGGCAACCGGGGAGCTGTTTTTT. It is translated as CASKGEQGATGELFF.

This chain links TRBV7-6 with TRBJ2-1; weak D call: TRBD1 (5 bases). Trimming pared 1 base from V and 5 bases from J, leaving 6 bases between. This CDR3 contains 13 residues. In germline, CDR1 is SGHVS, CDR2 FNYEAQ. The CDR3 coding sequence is TGTGCCAGCAGCTTAGACAGGAACAATGAGCAGTTCTTC. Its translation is CASSLDRNNEQFF.

The CDR3 DNA sequence: TGTGCCAGCAGTGAAGATTTGGTTCCGGGAATAAGCGGTACGCAGTATTTT. Encoded protein: CASSEDLVPGISGTQYF. The J gene is TRBJ2-3, the V gene TRBV6-1, with TRBD2 as a possible D gene (5 bases). V shed 1 base and J shed 8 bases, with 22 bases lying between them. Germline values: CDR1 MNHNS, CDR2 SASEGT. The CDR3 extends over 17 amino acids.

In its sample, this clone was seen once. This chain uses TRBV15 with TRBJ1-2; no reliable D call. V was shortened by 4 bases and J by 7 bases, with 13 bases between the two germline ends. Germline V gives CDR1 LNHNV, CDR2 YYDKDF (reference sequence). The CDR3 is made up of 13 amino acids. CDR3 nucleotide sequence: TGTGCCACCAGCACCCCCGGGGATTTTGGCTACACCTTC. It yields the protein CATSTPGDFGYTF.

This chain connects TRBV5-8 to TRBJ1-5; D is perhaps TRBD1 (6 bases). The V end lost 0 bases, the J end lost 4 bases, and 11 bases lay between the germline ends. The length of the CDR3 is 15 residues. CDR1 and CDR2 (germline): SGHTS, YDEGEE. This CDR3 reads CASSLARQGNQPQHF. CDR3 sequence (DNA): TGTGCCAGCAGCTTGGCCAGGCAGGGGAATCAGCCCCAGCATTTT.

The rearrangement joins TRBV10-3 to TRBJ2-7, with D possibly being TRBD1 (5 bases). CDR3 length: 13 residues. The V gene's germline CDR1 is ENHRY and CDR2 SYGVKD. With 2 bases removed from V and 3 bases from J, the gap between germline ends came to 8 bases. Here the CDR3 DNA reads TGTGCCATCAGTGAGGGGGCAAACTACGAGCAGTACTTC. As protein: CAISEGANYEQYF.

CDR3 nucleotide sequence: TGTGCCAGCAGTTACGTAAGGTCGGGGTTACCTGAAGCTTTCTTT. Translation: CASSYVRSGLPEAFF. V and J are TRBV6-5 and TRBJ1-1; D unresolved. There are 15 residues in the CDR3. The germline V and J ends were trimmed by 2 bases and 6 bases, with 16 bases remaining between them. Germline V lookup: CDR1 MNHEY, CDR2 SVGAGI.